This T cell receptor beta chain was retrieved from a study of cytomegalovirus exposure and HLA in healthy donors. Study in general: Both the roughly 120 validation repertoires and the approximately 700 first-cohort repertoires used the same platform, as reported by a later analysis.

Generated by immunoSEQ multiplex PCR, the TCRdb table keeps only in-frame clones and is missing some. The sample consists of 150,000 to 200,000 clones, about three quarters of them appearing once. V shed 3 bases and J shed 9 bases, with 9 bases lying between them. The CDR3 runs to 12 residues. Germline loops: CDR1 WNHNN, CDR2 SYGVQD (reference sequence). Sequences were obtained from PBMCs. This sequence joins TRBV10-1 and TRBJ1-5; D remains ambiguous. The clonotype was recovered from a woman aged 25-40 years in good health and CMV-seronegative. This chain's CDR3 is CASSESQRPQHF. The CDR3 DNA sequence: TGCGCCAGCAGTGAAAGTCAGCGGCCCCAGCATTTT.